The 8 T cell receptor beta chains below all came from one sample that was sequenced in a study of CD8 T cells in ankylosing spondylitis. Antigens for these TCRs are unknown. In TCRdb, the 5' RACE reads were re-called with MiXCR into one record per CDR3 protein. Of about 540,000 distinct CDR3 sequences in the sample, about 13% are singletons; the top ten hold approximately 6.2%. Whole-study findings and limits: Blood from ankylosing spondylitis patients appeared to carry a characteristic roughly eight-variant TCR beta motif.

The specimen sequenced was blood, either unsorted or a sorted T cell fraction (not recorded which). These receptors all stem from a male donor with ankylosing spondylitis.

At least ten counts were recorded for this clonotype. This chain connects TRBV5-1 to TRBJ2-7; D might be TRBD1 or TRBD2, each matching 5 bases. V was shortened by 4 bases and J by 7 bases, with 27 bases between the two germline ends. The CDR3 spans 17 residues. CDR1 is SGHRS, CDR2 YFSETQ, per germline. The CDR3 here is CASSRLPGAALLGEQYF. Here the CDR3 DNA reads TGCGCCAGCAGCCGTCTACCCGGGGCAGCCCTTCTCGGGGAGCAGTACTTC.

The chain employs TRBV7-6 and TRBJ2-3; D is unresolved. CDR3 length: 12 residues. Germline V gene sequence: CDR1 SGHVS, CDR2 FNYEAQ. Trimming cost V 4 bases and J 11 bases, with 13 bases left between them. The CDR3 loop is CASSSDESLQYF. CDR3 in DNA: TGTGCCAGCAGCTCCGACGAATCCCTGCAGTATTTT.

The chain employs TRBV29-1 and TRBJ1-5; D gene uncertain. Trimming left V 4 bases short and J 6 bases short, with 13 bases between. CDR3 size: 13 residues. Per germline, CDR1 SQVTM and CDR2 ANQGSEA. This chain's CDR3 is CSVGYYARQPQHF. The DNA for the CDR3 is TGCAGCGTTGGGTACTACGCGCGTCAGCCCCAGCATTTT.

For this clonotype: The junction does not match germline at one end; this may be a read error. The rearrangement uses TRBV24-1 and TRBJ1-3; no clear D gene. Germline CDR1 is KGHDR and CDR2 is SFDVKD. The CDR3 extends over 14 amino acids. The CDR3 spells CATSDLHDGDTIYF. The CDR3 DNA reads TGTGCCACCAGTGATTTGCACGATGGAGACACCATATATTTT.

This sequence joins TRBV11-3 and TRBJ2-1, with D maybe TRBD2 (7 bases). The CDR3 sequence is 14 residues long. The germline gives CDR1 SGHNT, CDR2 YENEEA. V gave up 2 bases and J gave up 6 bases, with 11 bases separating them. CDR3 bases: TGTGCCAGCAGCTTACTCGGGGGGCCCAATGAGCAGTTCTTC. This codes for CASSLLGGPNEQFF.

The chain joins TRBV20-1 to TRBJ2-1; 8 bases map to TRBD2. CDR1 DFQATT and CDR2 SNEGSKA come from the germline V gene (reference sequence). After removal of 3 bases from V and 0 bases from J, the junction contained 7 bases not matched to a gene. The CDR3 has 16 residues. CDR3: CSARVAGYRSYNEQFF. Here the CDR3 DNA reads TGCAGTGCTAGGGTAGCGGGATACCGCTCCTACAATGAGCAGTTCTTC.

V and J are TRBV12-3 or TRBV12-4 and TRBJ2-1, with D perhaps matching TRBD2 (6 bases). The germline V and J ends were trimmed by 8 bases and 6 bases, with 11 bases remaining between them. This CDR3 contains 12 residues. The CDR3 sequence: CASDGEVNEQFF. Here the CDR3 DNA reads TGTGCCAGCGATGGGGAGGTCAATGAGCAGTTCTTC.

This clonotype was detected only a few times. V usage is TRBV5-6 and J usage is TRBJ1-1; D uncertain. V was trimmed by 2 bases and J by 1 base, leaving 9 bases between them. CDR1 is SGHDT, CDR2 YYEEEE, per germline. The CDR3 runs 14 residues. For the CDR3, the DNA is TGTGCCAGCAGCTTTGATAGTGGGAACACTGAAGCTTTCTTT. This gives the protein CASSFDSGNTEAFF.